This T cell receptor beta chain is from a study of neurological immune-mediated disorders. Overall study findings and caveats: Patients with HTLV-1-associated myelopathy had the highest level of TCR clonal expansion, whereas patients with multiple sclerosis had the lowest level, falling beneath the level found in healthy controls.

Synthesis of cDNA was performed by 5'RACE using 10-nucleotide random UMIs. TCRdb re-derived calls from the 5' RACE reads in MiXCR, one entry per CDR3 protein. The repertoire holds around 50,000 distinct CDR3 sequences, with about 25% as singletons. V lost 3 bases to trimming and J lost 0 bases, with 9 bases between them. The CDR3 spans 15 residues. Germline V gene data show CDR1 as LGHNA and CDR2 as YSLEER. The unsorted libraries were generated from a total of 2 million PBMCs, which had been stored in RNAlater at -80 C. This clonotype was seen at least ten times. Its antigen is undetermined. J is TRBJ2-1 and V is TRBV4-3, with D perhaps TRBD2 (5 bases). Material: PBMCs. The sequence derives from a woman between 70 and 85 years old in good health. CDR3: CASSQERVSYNEQFF. DNA for the CDR3: TGCGCCAGCAGCCAGGAGAGGGTCTCCTACAATGAGCAGTTCTTC.